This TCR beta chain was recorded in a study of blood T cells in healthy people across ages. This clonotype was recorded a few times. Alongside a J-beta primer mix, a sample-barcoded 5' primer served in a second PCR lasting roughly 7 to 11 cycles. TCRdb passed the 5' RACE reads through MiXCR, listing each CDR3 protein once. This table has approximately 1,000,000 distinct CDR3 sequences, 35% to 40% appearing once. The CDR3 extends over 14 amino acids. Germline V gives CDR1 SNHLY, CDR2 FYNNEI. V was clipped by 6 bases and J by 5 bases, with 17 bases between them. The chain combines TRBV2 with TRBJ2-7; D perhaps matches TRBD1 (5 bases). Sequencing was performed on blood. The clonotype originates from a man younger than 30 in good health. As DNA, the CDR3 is TGTGCCAGCAGAGAAATCACAGGTTTCCACGAGCAGTACTTC. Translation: CASREITGFHEQYF. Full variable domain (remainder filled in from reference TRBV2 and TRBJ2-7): EPEVTQTPSHQVTQMGQEVILRCVPISNHLYFYWYRQILGQKVEFLVSFYNNEISEKSEIFDDQFSVERPDGSNFTLKIRSTKLEDSAMYFCASREITGFHEQYFGPGTRLTVT.